The sequence of this T cell receptor beta chain was determined in a study of T cell responses to AZD1222 COVID-19 vaccine. V lost 2 bases, J lost 5 bases, and 4 bases lay in between. This CDR3 has 12 amino acids. From germline, CDR1 is MNHEY and CDR2 SMNVEV (reference sequence). The table came from immunoSEQ multiplex PCR; TCRdb's copy has only in-frame clones and leaves some out. The sample contains 150,000 or so clones, roughly nine tenths of which appear only once. Whole-study results and caveats: Clonal diversity was possibly underestimated, and the donors were mostly white British, with more females. Spike-wide vaccine-associated CD4 TCRs dominated at 160-218 and 743-854. Nearly half of spike-specific TCRs reportedly target unmutated variant regions.

This clone was seen just once. As yet, its antigen is unknown. The sequence derives from an adult in good health. The J gene is TRBJ2-1, the V gene TRBV27; D gene unclear. The sequences come from peripheral blood, collected on day 0 of MenACWY control vaccination. The CDR3 region has the DNA TGTGCCAGCAGTTTAAGGGACAATGAGCAGTTCTTC. Translated: CASSLRDNEQFF.